The TCR beta chain described here comes from a study of naive and memory T cell subsets. Findings and limits, study-wide: Especially in CD8 cells, naive repertoires contained a few larger clonotypes, possibly CD45RA-re-expressing memory cells. TCR abundance followed a power law differing between naive and memory subsets. Gini index rose across naive, CM, EM and EMRA in CD4 and CD8. In naive cells, over 90% of TCR sequences were seen only once.

Both TRBC1 and TRBC2 were covered by a beta constant-region primer of two equimolar oligonucleotides. Four rounds of PCR amplified the ligated cDNA using nested alpha and beta constant-region primers plus SP2. TCRdb itself ran the UMI-ligation and nested PCR reads through MiXCR, one entry per CDR3 protein. The profile shows roughly 150,000 distinct CDR3 sequences, approximately 21% of them singletons. This clonotype was seen only a few times. What it binds is unknown. Germline V gene data show CDR1 as SQVTM and CDR2 as ANQGSEA. V was trimmed by 7 bases and J by 1 base, leaving 16 bases between them. CDR3 size: 14 residues. Cells stained for CD3, CD4, CD8, CD45RA and CD27 were sorted into four subsets.

J is TRBJ1-2 and V is TRBV29-1; a possible D gene is TRBD1 (6 bases). Sequenced: naive CD8+ T cells from blood. This receptor was identified in a human donor in good health. The CDR3 DNA follows: TGCAGCGCCAACTCCAGGGGAATTAACTATGGCTACACCTTC. As protein: CSANSRGINYGYTF.